The T cell receptor beta chain under discussion was sequenced for a study of siplizumab effects on memory and regulatory T cells. Notes on the study in general: An assignable naive or memory phenotype was lacking in roughly 80-96% of proliferating CD4+ or CD8+ clones. The authors mapped only a minor fraction of alloreactive clones to unstimulated subsets. The diversity of naive T cells seemed greater than that of memory cells, and their alloresponse contribution seemed major.

V shed 1 base, J shed 6 bases, and the junction held 11 bases outside the gene matches. This CDR3 region has 17 residues. Germline V gives CDR1 LNHDA, CDR2 SQIVND (reference sequence). Concerning this clone: Its target is unknown.

Sequencing of each sample assayed roughly 100,000 TCR templates. Only in-frame clones appear in the TCRdb table, and some are missing; sequencing was by immunoSEQ multiplex PCR. The table shows approximately 100,000 clones, with about 95% occurring only once. Sequencing was done on a sample of Tregs sorted from blood. The chain carries TRBV19 and TRBJ1-5; 8 nucleotides line up with TRBD1. The receptor comes from a human donor in good health. CDR3 residues: CASSIVAHRGVFQPQHF. CDR3 coding DNA: TGTGCCAGTAGTATAGTAGCCCACAGGGGGGTGTTTCAGCCCCAGCATTTT.